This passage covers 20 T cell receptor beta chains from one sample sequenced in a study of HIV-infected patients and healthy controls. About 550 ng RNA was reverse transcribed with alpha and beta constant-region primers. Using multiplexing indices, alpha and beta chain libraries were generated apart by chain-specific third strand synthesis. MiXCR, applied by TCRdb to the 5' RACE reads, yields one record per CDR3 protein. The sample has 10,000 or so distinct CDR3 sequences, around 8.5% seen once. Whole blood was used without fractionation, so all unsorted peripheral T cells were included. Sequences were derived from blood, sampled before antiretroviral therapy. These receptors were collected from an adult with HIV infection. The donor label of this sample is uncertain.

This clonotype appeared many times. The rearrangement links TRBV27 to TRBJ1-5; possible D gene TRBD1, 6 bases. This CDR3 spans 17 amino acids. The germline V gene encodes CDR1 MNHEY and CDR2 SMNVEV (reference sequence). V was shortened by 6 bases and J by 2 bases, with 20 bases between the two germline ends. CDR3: CASRGGGRGYRNQPQHF. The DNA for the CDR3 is TGTGCCAGCAGGGGCGGGGGCAGGGGTTATCGCAATCAGCCCCAGCATTTT.

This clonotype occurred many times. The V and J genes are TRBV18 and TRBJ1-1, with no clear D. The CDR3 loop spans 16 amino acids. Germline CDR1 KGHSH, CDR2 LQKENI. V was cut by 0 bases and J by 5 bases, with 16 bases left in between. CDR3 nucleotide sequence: TGTGCCAGCTCACCACCGAGGCGTCTCGATGGGACTGAAGCTTTCTTT. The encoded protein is CASSPPRRLDGTEAFF.

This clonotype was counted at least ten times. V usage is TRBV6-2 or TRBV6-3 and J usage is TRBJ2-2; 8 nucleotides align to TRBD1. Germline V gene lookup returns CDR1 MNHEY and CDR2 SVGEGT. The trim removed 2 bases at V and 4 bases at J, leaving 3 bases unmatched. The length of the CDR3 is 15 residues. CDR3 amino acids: CASSYRQGSTGELFF. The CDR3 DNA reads TGTGCCAGCAGTTACAGACAGGGGAGCACCGGGGAGCTGTTTTTT.

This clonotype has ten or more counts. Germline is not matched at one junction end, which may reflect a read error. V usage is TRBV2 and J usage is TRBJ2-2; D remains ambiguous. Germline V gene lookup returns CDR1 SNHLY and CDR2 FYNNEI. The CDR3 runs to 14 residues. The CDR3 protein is CASREDINTGELFF. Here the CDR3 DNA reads TGTGCCAGCAGGGAAGACATAAACACCGGGGAGCTGTTTTTT. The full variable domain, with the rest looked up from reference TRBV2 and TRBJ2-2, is EPEVTQTPSHQVTQMGQEVILRCVPISNHLYFYWYRQILGQKVEFLVSFYNNEISEKSEIFDDQFSVERPDGSNFTLKIRSTKLEDSAMYFCASREDINTGELFFGEGSRLTVL.

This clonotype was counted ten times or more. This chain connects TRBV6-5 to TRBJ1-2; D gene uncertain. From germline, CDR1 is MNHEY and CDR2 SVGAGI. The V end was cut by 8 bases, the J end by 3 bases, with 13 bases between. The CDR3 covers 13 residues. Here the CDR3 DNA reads TGTGCCAGCCGGGCGGGCATCCACTATGGCTACACCTTC. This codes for CASRAGIHYGYTF.

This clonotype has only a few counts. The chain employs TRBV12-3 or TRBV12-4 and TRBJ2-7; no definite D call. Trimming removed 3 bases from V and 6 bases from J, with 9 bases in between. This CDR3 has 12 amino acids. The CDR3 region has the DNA TGTGCCAGCAGTTTCAATCCTCGCGAGCAGTACTTC. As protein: CASSFNPREQYF.

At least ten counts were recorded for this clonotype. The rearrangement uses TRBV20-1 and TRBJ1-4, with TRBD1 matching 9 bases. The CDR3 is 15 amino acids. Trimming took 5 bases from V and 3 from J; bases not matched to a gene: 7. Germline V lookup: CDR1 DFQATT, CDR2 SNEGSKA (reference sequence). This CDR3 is CSARTGVGANEKLFF. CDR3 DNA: TGCAGTGCTCGGACAGGGGTAGGGGCTAATGAAAAACTGTTTTTT.

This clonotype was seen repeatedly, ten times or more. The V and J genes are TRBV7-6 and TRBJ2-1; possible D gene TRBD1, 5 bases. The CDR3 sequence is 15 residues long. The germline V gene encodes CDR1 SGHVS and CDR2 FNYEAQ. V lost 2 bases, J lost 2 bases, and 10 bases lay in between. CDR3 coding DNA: TGTGCCAGCAGCTTAATGCCAGGGACCTACAATGAGCAGTTCTTC. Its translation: CASSLMPGTYNEQFF.

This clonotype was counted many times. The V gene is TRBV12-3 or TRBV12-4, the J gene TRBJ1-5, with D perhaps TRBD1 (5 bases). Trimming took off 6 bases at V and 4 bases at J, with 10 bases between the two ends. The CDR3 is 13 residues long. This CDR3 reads CASSRDGNQPQHF. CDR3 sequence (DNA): TGTGCCAGCAGCCGGGACGGTAATCAGCCCCAGCATTTT.

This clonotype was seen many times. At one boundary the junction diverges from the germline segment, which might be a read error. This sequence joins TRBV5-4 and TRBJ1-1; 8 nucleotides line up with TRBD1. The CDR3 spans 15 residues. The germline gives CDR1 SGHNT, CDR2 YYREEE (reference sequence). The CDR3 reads CASSLGQAMNTEAFF. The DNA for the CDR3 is TGTGCCAGCAGTTTGGGACAGGCCATGAACACTGAAGCTTTCTTT.

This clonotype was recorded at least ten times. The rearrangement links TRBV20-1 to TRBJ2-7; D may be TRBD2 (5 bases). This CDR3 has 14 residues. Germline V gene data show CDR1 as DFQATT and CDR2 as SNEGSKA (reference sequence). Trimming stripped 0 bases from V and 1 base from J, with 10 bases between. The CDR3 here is CSARDLARSYEQYF. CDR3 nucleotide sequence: TGCAGTGCTAGAGATCTAGCCCGATCCTACGAGCAGTACTTC.

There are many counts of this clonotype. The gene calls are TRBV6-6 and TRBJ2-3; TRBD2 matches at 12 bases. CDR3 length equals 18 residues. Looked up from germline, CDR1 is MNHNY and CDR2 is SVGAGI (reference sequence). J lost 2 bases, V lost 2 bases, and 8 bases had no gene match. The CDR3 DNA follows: TGTGCCAGCAGTTACCCACGGACTAGCGGGGTTTCCACAGATACGCAGTATTTT. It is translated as CASSYPRTSGVSTDTQYF.

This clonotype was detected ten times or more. The DNA of the CDR3 is TGTGCCATCAGGGGAACTCTATCCTATAATTCACCCCTCCACTTT. Translated: CAIRGTLSYNSPLHF. The gene calls are TRBV10-3 and TRBJ1-6; D is uncertain. Germline CDR1 is ENHRY and CDR2 is SYGVKD. This CDR3 is 15 amino acids long. V shed 6 bases and J shed 1 base, with 10 bases lying between them.

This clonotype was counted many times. For the CDR3, the DNA is TGTGCCAGCAATCGACAGGGAGACACCGGGGAGCTGTTTTTT. This gives the protein CASNRQGDTGELFF. The chain recombines TRBV5-4 with TRBJ2-2, with 7 nucleotides matching TRBD1. Trimming at V came to 6 bases and at J to 3 bases, leaving 5 bases not matched to a gene. The germline V gene encodes CDR1 SGHNT and CDR2 YYREEE (reference sequence). This CDR3 comprises 14 residues.

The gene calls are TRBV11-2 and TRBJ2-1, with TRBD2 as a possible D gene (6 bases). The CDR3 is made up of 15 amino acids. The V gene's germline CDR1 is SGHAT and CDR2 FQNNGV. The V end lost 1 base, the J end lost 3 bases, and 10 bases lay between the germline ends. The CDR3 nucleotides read TGTGCCAGCAGCTTAGCGGGGGAAAACTACAATGAGCAGTTCTTC. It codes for CASSLAGENYNEQFF. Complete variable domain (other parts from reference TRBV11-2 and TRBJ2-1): EAGVAQSPRYKIIEKRQSVAFWCNPISGHATLYWYQQILGQGPKLLIQFQNNGVVDDSQLPKDRFSAERLKGVDSTLKIQPAKLEDSAVYLCASSLAGENYNEQFFGPGTRLTVL.

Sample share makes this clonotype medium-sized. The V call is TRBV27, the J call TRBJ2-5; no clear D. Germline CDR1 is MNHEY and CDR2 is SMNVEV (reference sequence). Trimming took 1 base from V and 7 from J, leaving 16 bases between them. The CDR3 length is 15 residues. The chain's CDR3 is CASSLYADRRGTQYF. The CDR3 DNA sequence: TGTGCCAGCAGTTTATACGCAGACCGTAGAGGGACCCAGTACTTC.

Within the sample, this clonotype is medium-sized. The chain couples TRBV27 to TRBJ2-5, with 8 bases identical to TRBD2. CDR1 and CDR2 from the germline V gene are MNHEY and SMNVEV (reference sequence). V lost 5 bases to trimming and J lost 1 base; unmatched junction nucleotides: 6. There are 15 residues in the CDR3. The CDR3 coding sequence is TGTGCCAGCAGTAGTGGCGGGGGGCGCCAAGAGACCCAGTACTTC. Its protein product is CASSSGGGRQETQYF.

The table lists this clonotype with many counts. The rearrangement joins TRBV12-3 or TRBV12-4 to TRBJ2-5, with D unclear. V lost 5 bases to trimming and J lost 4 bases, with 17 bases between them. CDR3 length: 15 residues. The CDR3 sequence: CASSPSDSWGETQYF. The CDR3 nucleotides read TGTGCCAGCAGTCCCTCAGATAGCTGGGGAGAGACCCAGTACTTC.

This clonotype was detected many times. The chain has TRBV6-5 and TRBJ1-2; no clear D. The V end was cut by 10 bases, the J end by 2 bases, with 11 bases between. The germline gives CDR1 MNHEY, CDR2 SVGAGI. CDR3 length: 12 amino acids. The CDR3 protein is CAIVDGNYGYTF. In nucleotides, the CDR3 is TGTGCCATTGTAGACGGGAACTATGGCTACACCTTC.

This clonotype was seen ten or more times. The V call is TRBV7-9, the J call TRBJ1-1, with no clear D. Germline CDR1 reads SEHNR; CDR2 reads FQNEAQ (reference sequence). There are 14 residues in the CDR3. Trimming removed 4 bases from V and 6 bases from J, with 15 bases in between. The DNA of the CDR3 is TGTGCCAGCAGCTCCTTAGAATTCCAGTCTGAAGCTTTCTTT. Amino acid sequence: CASSSLEFQSEAFF. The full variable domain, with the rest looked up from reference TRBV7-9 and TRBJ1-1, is DTGVSQNPRHKITKRGQNVTFRCDPISEHNRLYWYRQTLGQGPEFLTYFQNEAQLEKSRLLSDRFSAERPKGSFSTLEIQRTEQGDSAMYLCASSSLEFQSEAFFGQGTRLTVV.